Many counts were recorded for the clone carrying this TCR beta chain. The target antigen is unknown. Germline CDR1 reads DFQATT; CDR2 reads SNEGSKA (reference sequence). V lost 5 bases to trimming and J lost 4 bases, with 14 bases between them. This CDR3 comprises 13 residues. The data are from a study of regulatory T cells in long-lasting Graves disease. Time point: newly diagnosed GD, antithyroid drugs for less than 3 months. Scientists built the TCR library using RNA that was extracted from PBMCs. Study-wide results and caveats: Sampling was limited to peripheral blood rather than thyroid tissue. Among samples with persistent disease, TRBV28, TRBJ1-2 and TRBJ2-5 were favored.

Investigators prepared the TCR beta libraries by applying iRepertoire HTBI primers and Arm-PCR of CDR3 regions. A single record per CDR3 protein comes from TCRdb applying MiXCR to the multiplex PCR reads. This table has fewer than 500,000 distinct CDR3 sequences, roughly 16% appearing once. The same sample was also studied in work on T cells in Graves' hyperthyroidism and ophthalmopathy. That investigation notes: First-round RT-PCR of the TCR CDR3 relied on the HTBI primer set. Within blood appeared most thyroid clonotypes that had expanded above 0.001.

This clonotype was obtained from a man in his forties with Graves disease. The specimen was peripheral blood mononuclear cells (PBMCs), collected at new diagnosis, from a patient treated with antithyroid drugs. V is TRBV20-1 and J is TRBJ2-5; either TRBD1 or TRBD2 may fit D (6 bases each). This chain's CDR3 is CSAWGAPRETQYF. The CDR3 DNA reads as TGCAGTGCTTGGGGGGCCCCCAGAGAGACCCAGTACTTC.